Listed below are T cell receptor beta chains from one sample, sequenced in a study of shared clonotypes between healthy human individuals. Data came from immunoSEQ multiplex PCR; TCRdb stores just in-frame clones and leaves some out. The repertoire holds about 1.1 million clones, with 70% to 85% as singletons. Material: memory CD4+ T cells from PBMCs. The receptors were sampled from a man aged 18 to 29 in good health. Some clones in this sample may be carry-over from other donors' samples. Each CDR3 is given with its conserved first and last residue. Each record gives: CDR3 protein, CDR3 DNA, V gene, clone size, J gene, D gene. D genes are given only for firm matches. Size values are once, few and many counts, or a class for expanded clones, and some rows have none.

CASSLGAFQGETQYF TGCGCCAGCAGCTTGGGGGCCTTCCAGGGAGAGACCCAGTACTTC TRBV5-1 once TRBJ2-5 .
CASTSPRDPRGEAQYF TGTGCCAGCACCTCACCCCGGGACCCTCGAGGGGAGGCCCAGTACTTC TRBV21-1 . TRBJ2-5 .
CASSIDSGKAYEQYF TGTGCCAGCAGCATAGACTCGGGGAAGGCCTACGAGCAGTACTTC TRBV5-4 . TRBJ2-7 .
CASSDPGIAGTNYNEQFF TGTGCCAGCAGTGACCCCGGGATAGCGGGAACAAACTACAATGAGCAGTTCTTC TRBV6-4 . TRBJ2-1 TRBD2
CASSLQGAGVNTEAFF TGTGCCAGCAGCTTACAGGGGGCCGGGGTGAACACTGAAGCTTTCTTT TRBV7-9 . TRBJ1-1 TRBD1
CASNRWGADTQYF TGTGCCAGTAATAGGTGGGGAGCGGATACGCAGTATTTT TRBV27 . TRBJ2-3 .
CATSFAGTGDYEQYF TGTGCCACCAGCTTTGCCGGGACAGGGGACTACGAGCAGTACTTC TRBV15 once TRBJ2-7 TRBD1
CASSLAPGGLESNQPQHF TGTGCCAGCAGCTTAGCGCCAGGGGGCCTTGAGAGCAATCAGCCCCAGCATTTT TRBV7-8 . TRBJ1-5 TRBD1
CAISNRGDNEQFF TGTGCCATCAGCAATCGGGGGGACAATGAGCAGTTCTTC TRBV10-3 few TRBJ2-1 TRBD2
CAWSSTTAYNEQFF TGTGCCTGGAGTTCTACGACAGCTTACAATGAGCAGTTCTTC TRBV30 . TRBJ2-1 .
CASGPRGNQPQHF TGTGCCAGCGGACCCCGCGGCAATCAGCCCCAGCATTTT TRBV2 few TRBJ1-5 .
CASSSDGTGTAEQYF TGTGCCAGCAGTTCCGACGGGACAGGGACGGCCGAGCAGTACTTC TRBV6-6 . TRBJ2-7 TRBD1
CASSPGGGFYNEQFF TGTGCCAGCTCACCGGGGGGAGGATTCTACAATGAGCAGTTCTTC TRBV18 once TRBJ2-1 .
CASSLRDRMYQETQYF TGTGCCAGCAGCTTAAGGGACAGGATGTACCAAGAGACCCAGTACTTC TRBV7-3 . TRBJ2-5 TRBD1
CASSLPGGTYEQYF TGTGCCAGCAGCTTACCTGGGGGAACCTACGAGCAGTACTTC TRBV7-2 . TRBJ2-7 .
CASSPALTGGADTQYF TGCGCCAGCAGCCCCGCCTTGACAGGGGGCGCAGATACGCAGTATTTT TRBV5-1 . TRBJ2-3 TRBD1
CASSGRTEKLFF TGTGCCAGCAGCGGTCGAACCGAAAAACTGTTTTTT TRBV9 . TRBJ1-4 .
CASTQRGSNTEAFF TGTGCCAGTACCCAACGGGGTTCAAACACTGAAGCTTTCTTT TRBV19 . TRBJ1-1 .
CAWRRQGDTQYF TGTGCCTGGAGAAGACAGGGGGATACGCAGTATTTT TRBV30 . TRBJ2-3 TRBD1
CASSLRTGAQETQYF TGCGCCAGCAGCCTAAGGACAGGGGCCCAAGAGACCCAGTACTTC TRBV5-1 . TRBJ2-5 TRBD1
CASSLLGQPQHF TGTGCCAGTAGCCTCTTAGGGCAGCCCCAGCATTTT TRBV19 . TRBJ1-5 .
CASSLIGGEIETQYF TGTGCCAGCAGCTTAATTGGAGGGGAAATAGAGACCCAGTACTTC TRBV7-2 . TRBJ2-5 .
CASTYRQPRLAFF TGTGCCAGCACGTATCGCCAACCCCGGTTAGCTTTCTTT TRBV28 . TRBJ1-1 .
CAITTTYNEQFF TGTGCCATCACGACTACCTACAATGAGCAGTTCTTC TRBV28 . TRBJ2-1 .
CASSLVPSGGGGYGYTF TGCGCCAGCAGCCTTGTTCCCTCAGGGGGCGGGGGCTATGGCTACACCTTC TRBV4-3 . TRBJ1-2 TRBD1
CASNPGGSNEKLFF TGTGCCAGCAACCCCGGTGGGAGTAATGAAAAACTGTTTTTT TRBV9 few TRBJ1-4 .
CASSPRWAAYNEQFF TGTGCCAGCAGCCCCCGGTGGGCAGCTTACAATGAGCAGTTCTTC TRBV5-5 few TRBJ2-1 .
CASSQEEGLASAAYEQYF TGTGCCAGCAGCCAAGAAGAAGGACTAGCATCCGCAGCCTACGAGCAGTACTTC TRBV4-2 . TRBJ2-7 TRBD2
CASSFIFGQPQHF TGTGCCAGCAGCTTTATTTTTGGTCAGCCCCAGCATTTT TRBV5-8 once TRBJ1-5 .
CASIPTSEAYEQYF TGTGCCAGCATACCGACTAGCGAGGCCTACGAGCAGTACTTC TRBV6-1 . TRBJ2-7 TRBD2
CASTAKELTDTQYF TGTGCCAGCACTGCAAAGGAGCTGACAGATACGCAGTATTTT TRBV6-5 . TRBJ2-3 .
CASSYSAGTYTLQYF TGTGCCAGCAGTTACTCGGCAGGGACGTATACGTTGCAGTACTTC TRBV6-5 . TRBJ2-5 .
CASSWGLAGEGVTQYF TGCGCCAGCAGCTGGGGACTAGCGGGAGAAGGGGTGACCCAGTACTTC TRBV5-1 . TRBJ2-5 TRBD2
CASRAHGRQYEQYF TGCGCCAGCAGAGCCCACGGACGGCAATACGAGCAGTACTTC TRBV5-1 . TRBJ2-7 .
CASSDPGQGRTYEQYF TGTGCCAGCAGTGACCCGGGACAGGGAAGAACCTACGAGCAGTACTTC TRBV6-1 many TRBJ2-7 TRBD1
CASSLEEAAYEQYF TGTGCCAGCAGTTTAGAGGAGGCGGCCTACGAGCAGTACTTC TRBV28 . TRBJ2-7 .
CASKPGLPQETQYF TGTGCCAGCAAACCGGGACTACCACAAGAGACCCAGTACTTC TRBV21-1 . TRBJ2-5 .
CASSIDRASNQPQHF TGTGCCAGTAGTATAGATCGGGCAAGCAATCAGCCCCAGCATTTT TRBV19 few TRBJ1-5 .
CASSLFRLEAGANVLTF TGTGCCAGCAGCTTGTTTAGACTAGAAGCTGGGGCCAACGTCCTGACTTTC TRBV5-6 . TRBJ2-6 .
CASNGNTIYF TGTGCCAGCAATGGAAACACCATATATTTT TRBV6-1 . TRBJ1-3 .
CASSQVRSRPSYEQYF TGCGCCAGCAGCCAAGTAAGGTCAAGACCCTCCTACGAGCAGTACTTC TRBV4-3 . TRBJ2-7 .
CASSPDTGTGELFF TGCGCCAGCAGCCCGGATACAGGAACCGGGGAGCTGTTTTTT TRBV5-1 . TRBJ2-2 .
CASNEAGAGELFF TGTGCCAGCAACGAGGCGGGGGCCGGGGAGCTGTTTTTT TRBV6-1 . TRBJ2-2 TRBD2
CAWKPGHYGEKLFF TGTGCCTGGAAACCGGGACACTACGGTGAAAAACTGTTTTTT TRBV30 . TRBJ1-4 .
CASSSVDRRDNEQFF TGTGCCAGCAGTTCTGTCGACAGGCGCGACAATGAGCAGTTCTTC TRBV27 once TRBJ2-1 .